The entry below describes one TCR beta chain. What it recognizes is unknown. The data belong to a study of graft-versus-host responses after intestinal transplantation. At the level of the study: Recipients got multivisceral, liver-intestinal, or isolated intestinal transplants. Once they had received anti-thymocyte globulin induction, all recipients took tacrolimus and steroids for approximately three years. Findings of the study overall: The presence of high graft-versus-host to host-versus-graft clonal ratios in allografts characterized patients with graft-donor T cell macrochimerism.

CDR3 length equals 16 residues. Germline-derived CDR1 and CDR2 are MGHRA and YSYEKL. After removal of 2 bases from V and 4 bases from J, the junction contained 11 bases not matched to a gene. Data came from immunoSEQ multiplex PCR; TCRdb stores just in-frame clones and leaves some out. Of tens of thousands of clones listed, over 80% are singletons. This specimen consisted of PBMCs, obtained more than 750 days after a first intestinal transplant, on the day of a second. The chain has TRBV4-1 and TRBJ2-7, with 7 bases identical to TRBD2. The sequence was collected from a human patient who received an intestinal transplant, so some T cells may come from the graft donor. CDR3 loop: CASSQNAGAKTYEQYF. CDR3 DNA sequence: TGCGCCAGCAGCCAAAACGCGGGAGCGAAAACTTACGAGCAGTACTTC.